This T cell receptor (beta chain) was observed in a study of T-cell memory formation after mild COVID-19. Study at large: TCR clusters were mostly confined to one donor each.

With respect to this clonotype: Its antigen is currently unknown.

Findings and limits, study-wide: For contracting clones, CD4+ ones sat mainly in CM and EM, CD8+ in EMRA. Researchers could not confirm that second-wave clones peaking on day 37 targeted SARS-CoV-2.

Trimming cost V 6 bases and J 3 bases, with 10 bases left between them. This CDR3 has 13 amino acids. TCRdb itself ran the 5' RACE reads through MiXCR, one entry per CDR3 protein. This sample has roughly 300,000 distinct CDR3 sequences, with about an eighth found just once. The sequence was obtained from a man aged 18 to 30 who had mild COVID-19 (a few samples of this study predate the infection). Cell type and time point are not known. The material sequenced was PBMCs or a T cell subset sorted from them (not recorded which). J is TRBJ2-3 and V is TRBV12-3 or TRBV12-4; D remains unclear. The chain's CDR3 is CASRWAGTDTQYF. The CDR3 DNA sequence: TGTGCCAGCAGATGGGCCGGGACAGATACGCAGTATTTT.